This T cell receptor beta chain was captured by sequencing in a study of blood T cell repertoires in COVID-19. Study summary: Samples of COVID-19 (acute and convalescent) were obtained from the United States, Italy and Spain. From T cells, B-cell-depleted T cells, or PBMCs came the material, which was cDNA or gDNA.

Germline V gene data show CDR1 as SGHTA and CDR2 as FQGNSA. The V end lost 1 base, the J end lost 1 base, and 17 bases lay between the germline ends. This CDR3 is built from 19 residues. Profiling relied on immunoSEQ multiplex PCR, and the TCRdb table lists in-frame clones only, not all of them. The table includes 150,000 to 160,000 clones, 80% to 90% detected once. This clonotype was sampled from a woman aged 70-85 years with acute or convalescent COVID-19. The rearrangement joins TRBV7-2 to TRBJ1-6; TRBD1 is a possible D gene (6 bases). Sequenced sample: peripheral blood. The CDR3 reads CASSLEGQGGGSYNSPLHF. For the CDR3, the DNA is TGTGCCAGCAGCTTAGAGGGGCAGGGAGGGGGTTCCTATAATTCACCCCTCCACTTT. Supplemented by reference TRBV7-2 and TRBJ1-6, the full variable domain reads GAGVSQSPSNKVTEKGKDVELRCDPISGHTALYWYRQSLGQGLEFLIYFQGNSAPDKSGLPSDRFSAERTGGSVSTLTIQRTQQEDSAVYLCASSLEGQGGGSYNSPLHFGNGTRLTVT.